The 10 T cell receptor beta chains below all came from one sample that was sequenced in a study of Graves' ophthalmopathy and Graves' hyperthyroidism. From RNA, the CDR3 regions of TCR beta chains were amplified and sequenced. In the first round, RT-PCR was carried out with HTBI primers, and a multiplex PCR formed the second round. TCRdb fed the multiplex PCR reads into MiXCR, producing one record per CDR3 protein. This repertoire shows over 150,000 distinct CDR3 sequences, approximately 40% found once; its top ten account for around 5.5%. Sequenced: peripheral blood. These receptors originate from a woman between 35 and 50 years old with Graves' ophthalmopathy.

The table lists this clonotype with many counts. For the CDR3, the DNA is TGTGCTAGTGGTCCCAGCAAGGGGGGGCGGACCGGGGAGCTGTTTTTT. Its translation is CASGPSKGGRTGELFF. The V call is TRBV12-5, the J call TRBJ2-2; possible D gene TRBD2, 7 bases. The CDR3 runs 16 residues. Germline-derived CDR1 and CDR2 are LGHNT and FRNRAP. V was trimmed by 5 bases and J by 5 bases, leaving 18 bases between them.

This clonotype came up many times. J is TRBJ1-1 and V is TRBV7-3; a possible D gene is TRBD1 (5 bases). Trimming cost V 4 bases and J 4 bases, with 10 bases left between them. The CDR3 spans 13 residues. Germline V gene data show CDR1 as SGHTA and CDR2 as FQGTGA. Here the CDR3 DNA reads TGTGCCAGCAGCTCCCAGGGTTCCACTGAAGCTTTCTTT. Translation: CASSSQGSTEAFF.

This clonotype was detected ten times or more. The CDR3 DNA follows: TGTGCCAGCAGCTCGGGGGCGTTTGGGGGGCAGGAGACCCAGTACTTC. It specifies CASSSGAFGGQETQYF. The V and J genes are TRBV7-2 and TRBJ2-5; D possibly uses TRBD1 or TRBD2 (6 bases each). Trimming cost V 4 bases and J 5 bases, with 20 bases left between them. The CDR3 covers 16 residues. Germline V gene data show CDR1 as SGHTA and CDR2 as FQGNSA.

The V gene is TRBV6-1, the J gene TRBJ1-5; 9 bases are shared with TRBD1. The CDR3 consists of 15 residues. CDR1 is MNHNS and CDR2 is SASEGT in the germline V gene. The V and J ends lost 6 bases and 4 bases, in that order; junction bases with no gene match: 7. CDR3 sequence (DNA): TGTGCCAGCAGAGAACAGGGGGCAGGGAATCAGCCCCAGCATTTT. Residues: CASREQGAGNQPQHF.

This clonotype was recorded once. A junction boundary mismatches the germline segment, possibly from a read error. The chain uses TRBV29-1 and TRBJ2-5, with 7 bases aligning to TRBD2. The CDR3 contains 13 residues. Germline assignment: CDR1 SQVTM and CDR2 ANQGSEA. For the CDR3, the DNA is TGCAGCGTCGAAGGGACTATTCAAGAGACCCAGTACTTC. Its protein product is CSVEGTIQETQYF.

This chain connects TRBV11-2 to TRBJ2-5, with 10 bases lining up with TRBD2. Germline CDR1 reads SGHAT; CDR2 reads FQNNGV. Trimming at V came to 5 bases and at J to 1 base, leaving 10 bases not matched to a gene. The length of the CDR3 is 17 residues. The CDR3 DNA follows: TGTGCCAGCAGCCTACTAGCGGGGACCGCCCCCCAAGAGACCCAGTACTTC. Protein sequence: CASSLLAGTAPQETQYF. The full variable domain, its missing parts supplied by reference TRBV11-2 and TRBJ2-5, is EAGVAQSPRYKIIEKRQSVAFWCNPISGHATLYWYQQILGQGPKLLIQFQNNGVVDDSQLPKDRFSAERLKGVDSTLKIQPAKLEDSAVYLCASSLLAGTAPQETQYFGPGTRLLVL.

The chain recombines TRBV11-1 with TRBJ2-2; TRBD1 agrees at 11 bases. Germline V lookup: CDR1 SGHAT, CDR2 FQDESV (reference sequence). This CDR3 comprises 17 residues. The V and J ends lost 0 bases and 5 bases, in that order; junction bases with no gene match: 5. CDR3 residues: CASSLADRGRKTGELFF. As DNA, the CDR3 is TGTGCCAGCAGCTTAGCGGACAGGGGGCGGAAAACCGGGGAGCTGTTTTTT.

This clonotype was found many times. This chain connects TRBV2 to TRBJ2-6; 11 bases line up with TRBD2. This CDR3 spans 17 amino acids. J was trimmed by 0 bases and V by 6 bases; bases with no gene match: 4. Germline assignment: CDR1 SNHLY and CDR2 FYNNEI. The CDR3 protein is CASSRLAGYSGANVLTF. The CDR3 bases are TGTGCCAGCAGCAGACTAGCGGGATACTCTGGGGCCAACGTCCTGACTTTC.

This clonotype was observed many times. V gene TRBV12-3 or TRBV12-4 combines with J gene TRBJ2-7; TRBD1 aligns across 7 bases. Trimming at V came to 3 bases and at J to 2 bases, leaving 7 bases not matched to a gene. This CDR3 spans 15 amino acids. In DNA, the CDR3 is TGTGCCAGCAGTTTGGGCACAGGGGCCCCCTACGAGCAGTACTTC. Translating it yields CASSLGTGAPYEQYF.

The V gene is TRBV24-1, the J gene TRBJ1-5; 8 bases are shared with TRBD1. This CDR3 is built from 17 residues. Germline lookup yields CDR1 KGHDR and CDR2 SFDVKD. Losses at the gene ends were 4 bases for V and 5 bases for J; bases not matched to a gene: 12. CDR3 residues: CATSDAGRQGADQPQHF. The DNA of the CDR3 is TGTGCCACCAGTGACGCAGGGCGGCAGGGGGCTGATCAGCCCCAGCATTTT.